These 29 T cell receptor beta chains came from one sample sequenced in a study of cytomegalovirus exposure and HLA in healthy donors (dated by TCRdb to about 2017). Receptor libraries were prepared by the immunoSEQ multiplex PCR assay. For the multiplex PCR, a mixture combining 60 forward primers for TCR Vbeta segments and 13 reverse primers for TCR Jbeta segments was used. As stored in TCRdb, this immuneACCESS dataset retains in-frame rearrangements with V and J assigned. A fraction of the clones does not appear; measured against another copy, unresolved V genes explain less than half of the discrepancy, and the remainder lacks a known reason. Across this sample there are under 200,000 clones, with around 80% seen only once. The top ten clonotypes cover about 2.5% of the sample. The sample consisted of PBMCs. These TCRs come from a woman aged 45-65 years in good health and CMV-seronegative.

V gene TRBV6-5 combines with J gene TRBJ1-1; maybe TRBD1 (5 bases). This CDR3 has 14 amino acids. The ends were cut back, 6 bases at V and 2 bases at J, with 13 bases in the middle. Germline CDR1 is MNHEY and CDR2 is SVGAGI. CDR3 sequence reads: CASSTNQGNTEAFF. CDR3 nucleotides: TGTGCCAGCAGCACAAATCAGGGAAACACTGAAGCTTTCTTT.

This clone was seen a few times. V usage is TRBV6-5 and J usage is TRBJ1-5; D call uncertain. CDR1 MNHEY and CDR2 SVGAGI come from the germline V gene. This CDR3 contains 9 residues. V was trimmed by 8 bases and J by 7 bases, leaving 3 bases between them. The CDR3 loop is CASGQPQHF. The CDR3 DNA follows: TGTGCCAGCGGCCAGCCCCAGCATTTT.

V is TRBV30 and J is TRBJ1-5; 9 nucleotides match TRBD1. The CDR3 runs 14 residues. With V trimmed by 3 bases and J by 5 bases, 5 bases remained unmatched. Germline V lookup: CDR1 GTSNPN, CDR2 SVGIG (reference sequence). This chain's CDR3 is CAWRGTGWDQPQHF. DNA for the CDR3: TGTGCCTGGAGGGGGACAGGGTGGGATCAGCCCCAGCATTTT.

This clone was counted a few times. The gene calls are TRBV5-1 and TRBJ2-2; D is uncertain. This CDR3 region has 16 residues. The germline CDR1 and CDR2 sequences are SGHRS and YFSETQ. V was shortened by 3 bases and J by 4 bases, with 16 bases between the two germline ends. The CDR3 spells CASSWRSAPFTGELFF. CDR3 bases: TGCGCCAGCAGCTGGCGGAGTGCGCCCTTCACCGGGGAGCTGTTTTTT.

The chain has TRBV6-5 and TRBJ2-1; 11 bases are shared with TRBD1. The CDR3 runs to 16 residues. Trimming cost V 2 bases and J 8 bases; bases outside gene matches: 8. Germline V lookup: CDR1 MNHEY, CDR2 SVGAGI. CDR3 amino acids: CASSYAPGQGVYEQFF. The CDR3 DNA sequence: TGTGCCAGCAGTTACGCCCCGGGACAGGGGGTTTATGAGCAGTTCTTC.

The chain uses TRBV19 and TRBJ1-2; 8 nucleotides agree with TRBD1. This CDR3 spans 14 amino acids. The germline V gene has CDR1 LNHDA and CDR2 SQIVND (reference sequence). V dropped 5 bases and J dropped 6; count of bases not matched to a gene: 8. The CDR3 sequence: CASSGRQGRDGYTF. The CDR3 DNA follows: TGTGCCAGTAGTGGACGACAGGGGAGGGATGGCTACACCTTC.

The V and J genes are TRBV5-1 and TRBJ2-3, with TRBD1 matching 9 bases. In germline, CDR1 is SGHRS, CDR2 YFSETQ. V trimming: 4 bases; J trimming: 5 bases; junction bases outside the gene matches: 2. This CDR3 has 13 amino acids. The CDR3 region is CASSTGGRDTQYF. The CDR3 DNA sequence: TGCGCCAGCAGCACAGGGGGCAGAGATACGCAGTATTTT.

The rearrangement links TRBV28 to TRBJ2-1; weak D call: TRBD1 (6 bases). The CDR3 length is 15 residues. Between the trimmed V and J ends, which lost 3 bases and 5 bases, there was a span of 14 bases. The germline V gene encodes CDR1 MDHEN and CDR2 SYDVKM. The DNA of the CDR3 is TGTGCCAGCAGTTTCCGAACAGGGCAAAACAATGAGCAGTTCTTC. Its translation is CASSFRTGQNNEQFF.

This clone was counted a single time. The V call is TRBV18, the J call TRBJ2-4, with D unresolved. The CDR3 spans 16 residues. Germline CDR1 and CDR2: KGHSH and LQKENI. V gave up 0 bases and J gave up 0 bases, with 9 bases separating them. The CDR3 region is CASSPPELLAKNIQYF. The DNA of the CDR3 is TGTGCCAGCTCACCACCGGAGCTTTTAGCCAAAAACATTCAGTACTTC.

The chain couples TRBV5-6 to TRBJ2-7; 8 nucleotides align to TRBD2. Per the germline V gene, CDR1 is SGHDT and CDR2 is YYEEEE. Trimming cost V 2 bases and J 3 bases; bases outside gene matches: 7. The CDR3 contains 15 residues. CDR3 sequence reads: CASSLSGGRLYEQYF. CDR3 nucleotides: TGTGCCAGCAGCTTAAGCGGGGGCCGTCTCTACGAGCAGTACTTC.

The chain has TRBV4-3 and TRBJ2-1; 16 bases match TRBD2. V shed 5 bases and J 4 bases; nucleotides not matched to a gene: 2. CDR1 is LGHNA and CDR2 is YSLEER in the germline V gene. The CDR3 consists of 16 residues. The CDR3 coding sequence is TGCGCCAGCAGCTCGGGACTAGCGGGGGGGTACAATGAGCAGTTCTTC. Translating it yields CASSSGLAGGYNEQFF.

This clone was detected once. This sequence joins TRBV7-2 and TRBJ1-5; TRBD1 is a possible D gene (6 bases). The V and J ends lost 5 bases and 1 base respectively, with 12 bases between them. CDR1 and CDR2 (germline): SGHTA, FQGNSA. The CDR3 extends over 15 amino acids. The CDR3 nucleotides read TGTGCCAGCAGCAAAGAGGGACAAAGCAATCAGCCCCAGCATTTT. Translated, it gives CASSKEGQSNQPQHF.

DNA for the CDR3: TGTGCCAGCAGTTTATTTCCGGGAGGGGGGGAGACCCAGTACTTC. Residues: CASSLFPGGGETQYF. The V and J genes are TRBV28 and TRBJ2-5; the match to TRBD2 covers 8 bases. V trimming: 1 base; J trimming: 5 bases; junction bases outside the gene matches: 6. Germline V gene data show CDR1 as MDHEN and CDR2 as SYDVKM. The CDR3 totals 15 residues.

The chain links TRBV7-2 to TRBJ1-2; 7 bases line up with TRBD1. The CDR3 has 16 amino acids. Germline CDR1 SGHTA, CDR2 FQGNSA. V dropped 4 bases and J dropped 7; count of bases not matched to a gene: 15. CDR3 residues: CASSSRGLGQTFGYTF. In nucleotides, the CDR3 is TGTGCCAGCAGCTCCAGGGGGTTGGGACAGACCTTTGGCTACACCTTC.

V gene TRBV4-1 combines with J gene TRBJ2-5, with D perhaps TRBD2 (6 bases). V gave up 4 bases and J gave up 4 bases, with 19 bases separating them. The CDR3 sequence is 16 residues long. Germline CDR1 MGHRA, CDR2 YSYEKL. CDR3 bases: TGCGCCAGCAGCCCCCTCGGGGCGGGGTATGGAGAGACCCAGTACTTC. Residues: CASSPLGAGYGETQYF.

This clone appeared a few times. This chain uses TRBV4-2 with TRBJ2-1, with 9 bases matching TRBD2. The CDR3 is made up of 15 amino acids. CDR1 and CDR2 from the germline V gene are LGHNA and YNFKEQ. Losses at the gene ends were 4 bases for V and 10 bases for J; bases not matched to a gene: 11. This CDR3 reads CASSPRPSGVEEQFF. The CDR3 bases are TGTGCCAGCAGCCCCCGGCCTAGCGGGGTAGAGGAGCAGTTCTTC.

CDR3 sequence: CASSSEIGGARSPLHF. The CDR3 DNA is TGTGCCAGCAGCTCCGAAATAGGGGGGGCGCGTTCACCCCTCCACTTT. The chain uses TRBV9 and TRBJ1-6, with a tentative D call TRBD1 (6 bases). The CDR3 is 16 amino acids. Germline CDR1 reads SGDLS; CDR2 reads YYNGEE. Trimming took off 4 bases at V and 9 bases at J, with 20 bases between the two ends.

J is TRBJ2-7 and V is TRBV2; TRBD1 agrees at 7 bases. From germline, CDR1 is SNHLY and CDR2 FYNNEI. The ends lost 7 bases at V and 2 bases at J; junction bases unmatched: 8. The length of the CDR3 is 14 residues. As DNA, the CDR3 is TGTGCCAGCAAGACGGGACAGATTACCTACGAGCAGTACTTC. It yields the protein CASKTGQITYEQYF.

There are a few counts of this clone. The rearrangement uses TRBV11-2 and TRBJ2-7, with 12 positions matching TRBD2. V trimming: 5 bases; J trimming: 3 bases; junction bases outside the gene matches: 2. This CDR3 has 14 residues. CDR1 and CDR2 from the germline V gene are SGHAT and FQNNGV. CDR3 sequence reads: CASSLAGGSYEQYF. CDR3 in DNA: TGTGCCAGCAGCCTAGCGGGGGGGAGCTACGAGCAGTACTTC.

The gene calls are TRBV18 and TRBJ1-5, with TRBD1 as a possible D gene (6 bases). The CDR3 covers 13 residues. The germline V gene encodes CDR1 KGHSH and CDR2 LQKENI. Between the trimmed V and J ends, which lost 1 base and 5 bases, there was a span of 6 bases. The CDR3 spells CASSPQGDQPQHF. The DNA of the CDR3 is TGTGCCAGCTCACCACAGGGGGATCAGCCCCAGCATTTT.

The rearrangement links TRBV4-2 to TRBJ1-6; TRBD1 agrees at 8 bases. The germline V gene has CDR1 LGHNA and CDR2 YNFKEQ. Unmatched junction bases numbered 11, after V lost 1 base and J lost 6 bases. This CDR3 spans 18 amino acids. The DNA for the CDR3 is TGTGCCAGCAGCCAAGGTGGGGTCGGGGGGACAGGTAATTCACCCCTCCACTTT. Amino acids: CASSQGGVGGTGNSPLHF.

Here the CDR3 reads CASRRTTSYEQYF. The CDR3 DNA sequence: TGCGCCAGCAGGAGGACTACTTCCTACGAGCAGTACTTC. The chain has TRBV10-1 and TRBJ2-7; possibly TRBD2 for D (6 bases). CDR3 size: 13 residues. CDR1 and CDR2 (germline): WNHNN, SYGVQD (reference sequence). The V and J ends lost 6 bases and 1 base respectively, with 10 bases between them.

The chain couples TRBV30 to TRBJ1-3, with a possible D match to TRBD1 (5 bases). Germline lookup yields CDR1 GTSNPN and CDR2 SVGIG (reference sequence). The CDR3 loop spans 15 amino acids. Trimming removed 8 bases at V and 0 bases at J, with 17 bases between. CDR3 DNA sequence: TGTGCCCAAGGAGGGGCAACACTCTCTGGAAACACCATATATTTT. Residues: CAQGGATLSGNTIYF.

The V and J genes are TRBV19 and TRBJ2-1, with TRBD1 identical over 8 bases. This CDR3 comprises 14 residues. CDR1 is LNHDA, CDR2 SQIVND, per germline (reference sequence). V lost 5 bases, J lost 7 bases, and 7 bases stayed unmatched. CDR3 amino acids: CASSHGQGQNEQFF. CDR3 in DNA: TGTGCCAGTAGTCACGGACAGGGACAGAATGAGCAGTTCTTC.

The chain combines TRBV28 with TRBJ1-1; a weak D match, TRBD1 (5 bases). The CDR3 consists of 14 residues. Per the germline V gene, CDR1 is MDHEN and CDR2 is SYDVKM. Trimming pared 7 bases from V and 5 bases from J, leaving 17 bases between. The CDR3 sequence: CASTQAGKRTEAFF. CDR3 sequence (DNA): TGTGCCAGCACACAGGCGGGGAAACGGACTGAAGCTTTCTTT.

The J gene is TRBJ1-1, the V gene TRBV29-1; a weak D match, TRBD1 (6 bases). The V and J ends lost 7 bases and 2 bases respectively, with 8 bases between them. Germline-derived CDR1 and CDR2 are SQVTM and ANQGSEA. The CDR3 sequence is 11 residues long. The CDR3 loop reads CSGTENTEAFF. For the CDR3, the DNA is TGCAGCGGGACAGAAAACACTGAAGCTTTCTTT.

The CDR3: CSVQSGNTIYF. The CDR3, as DNA: TGCAGCGTCCAATCTGGAAACACCATATATTTT. This chain joins TRBV29-1 and TRBJ1-3, with no clear D. Germline loops: CDR1 SQVTM, CDR2 ANQGSEA. Trimming cost V 6 bases and J 1 base, with 4 bases left between them. The CDR3 sequence is 11 residues long.

This clone has a handful of counts. The V and J genes are TRBV27 and TRBJ1-1; D perhaps matches TRBD1 (5 bases). The CDR3 spans 14 residues. Germline assignment: CDR1 MNHEY and CDR2 SMNVEV (reference sequence). V gave up 1 base and J gave up 6 bases, with 12 bases separating them. CDR3 DNA: TGTGCCAGCAGTTTATTTCGGGGGGTGGCTGAAGCTTTCTTT. This sequence encodes CASSLFRGVAEAFF.

V gene TRBV5-4 combines with J gene TRBJ2-1; 10 nucleotides match TRBD2. The CDR3 totals 15 residues. Germline-derived CDR1 and CDR2 are SGHNT and YYREEE (reference sequence). Trimming took 4 bases from V and 0 from J; bases not matched to a gene: 1. DNA for the CDR3: TGTGCCAGCAGCACTAGCGGGGCCTCCTACAATGAGCAGTTCTTC. This codes for CASSTSGASYNEQFF.